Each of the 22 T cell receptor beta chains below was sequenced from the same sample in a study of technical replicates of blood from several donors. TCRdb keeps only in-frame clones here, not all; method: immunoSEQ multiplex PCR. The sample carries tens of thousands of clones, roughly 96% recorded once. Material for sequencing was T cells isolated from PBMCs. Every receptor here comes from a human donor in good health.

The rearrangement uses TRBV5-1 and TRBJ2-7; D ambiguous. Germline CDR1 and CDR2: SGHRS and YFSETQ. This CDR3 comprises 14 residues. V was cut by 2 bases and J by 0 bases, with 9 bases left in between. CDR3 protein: CASSFTYSSYEQYF. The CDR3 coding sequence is TGCGCCAGCAGCTTTACGTACAGCTCCTACGAGCAGTACTTC.

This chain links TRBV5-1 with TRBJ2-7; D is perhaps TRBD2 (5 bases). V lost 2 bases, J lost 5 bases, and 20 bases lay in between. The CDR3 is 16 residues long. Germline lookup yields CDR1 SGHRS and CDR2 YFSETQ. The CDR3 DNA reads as TGCGCCAGCAGCTTAGGACTGACGAATACCGGGGACGAGCAGTACTTC. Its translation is CASSLGLTNTGDEQYF.

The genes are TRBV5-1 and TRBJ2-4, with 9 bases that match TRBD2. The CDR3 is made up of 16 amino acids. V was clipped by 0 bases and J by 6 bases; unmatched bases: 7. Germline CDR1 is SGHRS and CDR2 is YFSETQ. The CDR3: CASSLESSGSVNIQYF. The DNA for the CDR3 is TGCGCCAGCAGCTTGGAAAGTAGCGGGAGTGTAAACATTCAGTACTTC.

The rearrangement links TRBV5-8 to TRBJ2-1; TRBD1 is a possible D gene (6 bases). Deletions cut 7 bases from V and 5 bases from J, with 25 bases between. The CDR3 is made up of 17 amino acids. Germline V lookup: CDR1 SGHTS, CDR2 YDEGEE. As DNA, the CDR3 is TGTGCCAGCTGCCTACCTCTGGGGACACAAAGACACAATGAGCAGTTCTTC. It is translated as CASCLPLGTQRHNEQFF.

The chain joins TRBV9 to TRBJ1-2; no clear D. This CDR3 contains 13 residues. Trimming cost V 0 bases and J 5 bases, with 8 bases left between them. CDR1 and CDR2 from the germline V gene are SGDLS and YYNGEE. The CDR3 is CASSVGAGYGYTF. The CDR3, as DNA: TGTGCCAGCAGCGTAGGTGCAGGATATGGCTACACCTTC.

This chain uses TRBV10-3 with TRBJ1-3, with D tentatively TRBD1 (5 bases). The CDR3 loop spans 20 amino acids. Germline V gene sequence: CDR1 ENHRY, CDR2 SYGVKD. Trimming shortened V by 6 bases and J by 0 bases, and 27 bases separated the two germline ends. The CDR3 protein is CAIRSRSTADTNSSGNTIYF. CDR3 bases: TGTGCCATCAGGAGCCGGTCGACAGCCGATACAAACTCCTCTGGAAACACCATATATTTT.

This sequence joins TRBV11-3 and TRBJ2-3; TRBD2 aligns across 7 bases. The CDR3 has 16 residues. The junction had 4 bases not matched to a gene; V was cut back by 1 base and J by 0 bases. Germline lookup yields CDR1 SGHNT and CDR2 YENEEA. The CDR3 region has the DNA TGTGCCAGCAGCTTAGGCGGGAGTGTTAGCACAGATACGCAGTATTTT. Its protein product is CASSLGGSVSTDTQYF. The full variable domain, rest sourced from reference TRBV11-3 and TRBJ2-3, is EAGVVQSPRYKIIEKKQPVAFWCNPISGHNTLYWYLQNLGQGPELLIRYENEEAVDDSQLPKDRFSAERLKGVDSTLKIQPAELGDSAVYLCASSLGGSVSTDTQYFGPGTRLTVL.

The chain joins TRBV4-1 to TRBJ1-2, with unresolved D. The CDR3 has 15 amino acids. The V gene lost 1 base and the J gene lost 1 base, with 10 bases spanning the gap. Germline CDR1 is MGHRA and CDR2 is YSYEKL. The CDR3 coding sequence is TGCGCCAGCAGCCAAGGAGGCAACCTTAACTATGGCTACACCTTC. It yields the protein CASSQGGNLNYGYTF.

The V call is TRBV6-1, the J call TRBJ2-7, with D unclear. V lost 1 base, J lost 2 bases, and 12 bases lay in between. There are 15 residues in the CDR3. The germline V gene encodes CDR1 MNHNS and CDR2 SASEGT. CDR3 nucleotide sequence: TGTGCCAGCAGTGAAGGTTTGGGCATAGCCTACGAGCAGTACTTC. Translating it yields CASSEGLGIAYEQYF.

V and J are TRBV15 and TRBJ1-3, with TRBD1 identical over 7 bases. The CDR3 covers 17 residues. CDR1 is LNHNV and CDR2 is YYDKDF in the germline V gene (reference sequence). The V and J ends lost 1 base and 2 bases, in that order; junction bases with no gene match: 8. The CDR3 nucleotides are TGTGCCACCAGCAGAGGGGACAGTTCTGGGCCTGGAAACACCATATATTTT. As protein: CATSRGDSSGPGNTIYF.

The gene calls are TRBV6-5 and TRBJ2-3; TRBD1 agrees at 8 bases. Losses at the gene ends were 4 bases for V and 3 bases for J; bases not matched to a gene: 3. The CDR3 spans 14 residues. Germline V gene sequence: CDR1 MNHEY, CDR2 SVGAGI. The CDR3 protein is CASSSQGETDTQYF. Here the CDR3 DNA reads TGTGCCAGCAGTTCACAGGGGGAGACAGATACGCAGTATTTT.

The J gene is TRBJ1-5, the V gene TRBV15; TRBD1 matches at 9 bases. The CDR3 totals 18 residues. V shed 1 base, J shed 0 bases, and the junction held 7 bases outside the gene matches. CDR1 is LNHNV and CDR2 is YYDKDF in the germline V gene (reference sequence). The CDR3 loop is CATSRGGQGRNSNQPQHF. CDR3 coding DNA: TGTGCCACCAGCAGAGGGGGACAGGGCCGAAATAGCAATCAGCCCCAGCATTTT.

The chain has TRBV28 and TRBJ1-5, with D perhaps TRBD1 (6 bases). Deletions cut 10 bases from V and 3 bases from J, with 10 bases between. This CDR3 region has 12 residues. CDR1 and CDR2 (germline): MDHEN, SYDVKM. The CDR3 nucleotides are TGTGCCACATACAGGGCCAATCAGCCCCAGCATTTT. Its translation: CATYRANQPQHF.

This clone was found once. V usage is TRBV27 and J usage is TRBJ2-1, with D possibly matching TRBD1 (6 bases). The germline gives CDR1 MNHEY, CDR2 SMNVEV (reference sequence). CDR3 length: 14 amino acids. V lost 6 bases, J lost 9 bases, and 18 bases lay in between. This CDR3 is CASRTTTGLGEQFF. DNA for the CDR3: TGTGCCAGCAGAACGACGACAGGTCTAGGTGAGCAGTTCTTC.

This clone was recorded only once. This CDR3 is CASSLRGLRRSLHF. The CDR3 coding sequence is TGTGCCAGCAGCTTACGAGGGCTGAGGCGATCCCTCCACTTT. This chain joins TRBV11-3 and TRBJ1-6; D is undetermined. Germline V lookup: CDR1 SGHNT, CDR2 YENEEA. Trimming left V 2 bases short and J 14 bases short, with 16 bases between. The CDR3 contains 14 residues.

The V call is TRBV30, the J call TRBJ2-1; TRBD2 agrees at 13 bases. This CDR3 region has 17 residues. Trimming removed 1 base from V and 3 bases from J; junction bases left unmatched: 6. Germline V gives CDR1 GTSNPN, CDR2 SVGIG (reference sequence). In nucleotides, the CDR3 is TGTGCCTGGAGTGGGACCAGGACTAGCGGGGGCTACAATGAGCAGTTCTTC. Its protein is CAWSGTRTSGGYNEQFF.

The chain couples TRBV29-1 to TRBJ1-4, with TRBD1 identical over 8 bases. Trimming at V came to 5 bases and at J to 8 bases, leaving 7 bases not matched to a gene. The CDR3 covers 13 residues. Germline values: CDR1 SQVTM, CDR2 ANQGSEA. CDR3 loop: CSVPGQGGEKLFF. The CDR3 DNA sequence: TGCAGCGTTCCCGGACAGGGCGGAGAAAAACTGTTTTTT.

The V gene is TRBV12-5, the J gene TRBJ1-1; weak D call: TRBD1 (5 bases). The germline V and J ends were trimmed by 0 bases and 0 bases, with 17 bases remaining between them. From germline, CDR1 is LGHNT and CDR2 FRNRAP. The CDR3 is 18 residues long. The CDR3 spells CASGLVLTGASMNTEAFF. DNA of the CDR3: TGTGCTAGTGGTTTGGTACTTACAGGCGCGAGCATGAACACTGAAGCTTTCTTT.

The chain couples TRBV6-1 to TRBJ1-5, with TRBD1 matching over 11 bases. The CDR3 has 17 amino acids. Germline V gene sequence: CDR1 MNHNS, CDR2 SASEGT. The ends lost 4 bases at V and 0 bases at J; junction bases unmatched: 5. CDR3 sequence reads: CASSAGTGGYSNQPQHF. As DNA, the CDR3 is TGTGCCAGCAGTGCAGGGACAGGGGGTTATAGCAATCAGCCCCAGCATTTT.

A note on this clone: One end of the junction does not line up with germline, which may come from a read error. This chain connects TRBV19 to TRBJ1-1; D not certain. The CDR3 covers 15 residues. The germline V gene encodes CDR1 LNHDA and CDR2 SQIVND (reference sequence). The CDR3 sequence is CASSISGHVKTEAFF. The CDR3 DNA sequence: TGTGCCAGTAGTATTTCAGGCCACGTGAAGACTGAAGCTTTCTTT.

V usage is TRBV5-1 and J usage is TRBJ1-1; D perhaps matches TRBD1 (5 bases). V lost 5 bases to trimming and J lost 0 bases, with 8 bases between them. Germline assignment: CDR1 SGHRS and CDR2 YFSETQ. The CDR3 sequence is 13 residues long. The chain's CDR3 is CASRLQVNTEAFF. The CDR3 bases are TGCGCCAGCAGGCTACAGGTGAACACTGAAGCTTTCTTT.

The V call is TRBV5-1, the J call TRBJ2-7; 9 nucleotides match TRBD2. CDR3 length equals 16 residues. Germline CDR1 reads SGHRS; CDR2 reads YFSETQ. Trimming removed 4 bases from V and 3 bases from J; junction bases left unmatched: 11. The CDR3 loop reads CASSVTGTSRNYEQYF. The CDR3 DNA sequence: TGCGCCAGCAGCGTAACCGGGACTAGCCGTAACTACGAGCAGTACTTC.